The clone carrying this TCR beta chain was seen only once. What it recognizes is unknown. With 60 Vbeta and 13 Jbeta primers, the PCR was carried out. TCRdb's copy holds only in-frame clones and misses some; the assay was immunoSEQ multiplex PCR. This sample has fewer than 200,000 clones; 70% to 80% occur once, and the top ten carry roughly 0.82%. The sample originates from a study of cytomegalovirus exposure and HLA in healthy donors. General study points: An ancestry cluster, one associated with Asian ancestry, reportedly showed fewer N-insertions than the 666-donor mean in a later analysis. One cluster of highly shared sequence variants probably arose as a sequencing artifact.

Per the germline V gene, CDR1 is LGHNA and CDR2 is YNFKEQ. With V trimmed by 0 bases and J by 5 bases, 7 bases remained unmatched. The CDR3 sequence is 17 residues long. The TCR was taken from a female donor in good health and CMV-seronegative. The specimen was PBMCs. This sequence joins TRBV4-2 and TRBJ1-6; 7 bases map to TRBD1. The CDR3 coding sequence is TGTGCCAGCAGCCAAGAAGCTCGGGACAGTCATAATTCACCCCTCCACTTT. Protein: CASSQEARDSHNSPLHF.